This TCR beta chain derives from a study of blood T cell repertoires in COVID-19. Study background: T cells, B-cell-depleted T cells, or PBMCs provided the cDNA or gDNA that served as material.

In the authors' workflow: Amplification from reference gene primers served as the basis for estimated nucleated cell counts. Clones were sequenced by immunoSEQ multiplex PCR, and TCRdb holds only the in-frame ones, with some missing. The V and J calls and clone size are taken from that table; D and trimming were inferred from the DNA. The sample contains about 260,000 clones, 80% to 85% of which appear only once. Germline loops: CDR1 SGHNT, CDR2 YYREEE (reference sequence). This CDR3 has 18 amino acids. The J segment lost 0 bases and the V segment lost 0 bases, leaving 9 bases of the junction unmatched.

Input material: peripheral blood. The J gene is TRBJ1-3, the V gene TRBV5-4, with 7 bases that match TRBD1. The sequence came from a man between 60 and 75 years old with acute or convalescent COVID-19. CDR3 amino acids: CASSLAFGQADSGNTIYF. The DNA for the CDR3 is TGTGCCAGCAGCTTGGCCTTCGGACAGGCAGACTCTGGAAACACCATATATTTT.